Here is one T cell receptor beta chain with its context. A much larger clone sits a single nucleotide away, making a read error possible. This CDR3 contains 18 residues. Trimming pared 6 bases from V and 1 base from J, leaving 23 bases between. Germline CDR1 is SNHLY and CDR2 is FYNNEI. This specimen comes from a study of molecular identifiers for immune sequencing clone quantification. TCRdb reanalysed the PCR reads using MiXCR and keeps one entry per CDR3 protein. Counted here are 400,000 to 600,000 distinct CDR3 sequences, 25% occurring once; the ten biggest clones make up just over 0.75%. The chain carries TRBV2 and TRBJ2-3, with a tentative D call TRBD1 (5 bases). This TCR derives from a human donor in good health. Some libraries in this study had Jurkat cell RNA spiked in. Input material: naive CD8+ T cells from blood, with Jurkat cell RNA spiked in. Sample subset: FACS-sorted CD8+CD4-CCR7+CD45RA+ naive T cells. DNA of the CDR3: TGTGCCAGCAGCACCCCAACCGCAGCAGGGATCCGCACAGATACGCAGTATTTT. Translated, it gives CASSTPTAAGIRTDTQYF.